A single sample is the source of the 12 T cell receptor beta chains below, sequenced in a study of spatial heterogeneity in lung cancer. TCRdb used MiXCR to reprocess the 5' RACE reads, holding one entry per CDR3 protein. The sample has 2,500 to 3,500 distinct CDR3 sequences; 4.7% are singletons. Time point indicated: sample taken at primary tumor resection. The sample was normal lung tissue next to the tumor, taken at surgery. Receptors were obtained from a male donor with early-stage non-small cell lung cancer.

By share of the sample, this clonotype is medium-sized. The rearrangement joins TRBV20-1 to TRBJ2-3, with 7 bases fitting TRBD2. CDR1 and CDR2 from the germline V gene are DFQATT and SNEGSKA (reference sequence). The CDR3 length is 15 residues. Trimming cost V 0 bases and J 0 bases; bases outside gene matches: 3. Written as DNA, the CDR3 is TGCAGTGCTAGAGATACTAGCGCTAGCACAGATACGCAGTATTTT. It is translated as CSARDTSASTDTQYF.

The chain employs TRBV20-1 and TRBJ2-5, with TRBD2 matching 9 bases. Germline CDR1 reads DFQATT; CDR2 reads SNEGSKA (reference sequence). The CDR3 contains 14 residues. The trim removed 6 bases at V and 1 base at J, leaving 6 bases unmatched. CDR3 sequence: CSAGTSSFQETQYF. DNA for the CDR3: TGCAGTGCCGGGACTAGCAGCTTCCAAGAGACCCAGTACTTC.

In this sample, this clonotype turned up many times. The V gene is TRBV18, the J gene TRBJ2-7, with 7 bases identical to TRBD1. The CDR3 contains 15 residues. V gave up 8 bases and J gave up 6 bases; unmatched junction bases: 16. Germline assignment: CDR1 KGHSH and CDR2 LQKENI. CDR3 nucleotide sequence: TGTGCCAGCCGGCCCCCTGAGGGGGCCATGGGCGAGCAGTACTTC. Translating it yields CASRPPEGAMGEQYF.

In its sample, this clonotype is medium-sized. The CDR3 here is CASSILGDTEAFF. For the CDR3, the DNA is TGTGCCAGCAGTATCCTCGGTGACACTGAAGCTTTCTTT. V gene TRBV6-5 combines with J gene TRBJ1-1; D ambiguous. Trimming shortened V by 5 bases and J by 3 bases, and 10 bases separated the two germline ends. The germline V gene has CDR1 MNHEY and CDR2 SVGAGI. This CDR3 comprises 13 residues.

This clonotype is labeled medium-sized. The chain joins TRBV29-1 to TRBJ2-1, with D maybe TRBD1 (6 bases). In germline, CDR1 is SQVTM, CDR2 ANQGSEA. V lost 4 bases and J 6 bases, leaving 13 bases between the germline ends. The CDR3 loop spans 13 amino acids. The CDR3 sequence is CSVVKQQGNEQFF. For the CDR3, the DNA is TGCAGCGTTGTTAAGCAACAGGGCAATGAGCAGTTCTTC.

By proportion, this clonotype is medium-sized. This rearrangement joins TRBV6-2 or TRBV6-3 to TRBJ2-7, with 7 bases matching TRBD2. The CDR3 covers 13 residues. The trim removed 6 bases at V and 2 bases at J, leaving 4 bases unmatched. The germline V gene encodes CDR1 MNHEY and CDR2 SVGEGT. The CDR3 loop reads CASRRGGTYEQYF. CDR3 nucleotide sequence: TGTGCCAGCAGACGCGGGGGTACCTACGAGCAGTACTTC.

This clonotype is labeled large (0.1 to 1%). The V call is TRBV28, the J call TRBJ2-4, with D perhaps TRBD1 or TRBD2 (5 bases each). Germline assignment: CDR1 MDHEN and CDR2 SYDVKM. The CDR3 length is 17 residues. Trimming pared 6 bases from V and 1 base from J, leaving 19 bases between. CDR3: CASRHTSGTSAKNIQYF. CDR3 in DNA: TGTGCCAGCAGACATACCTCCGGGACCTCGGCCAAAAACATTCAGTACTTC.

This clonotype was recorded at least ten times. This chain connects TRBV5-6 to TRBJ2-7; D might be TRBD2 (6 bases). CDR3 length: 14 amino acids. CDR1 SGHDT and CDR2 YYEEEE come from the germline V gene. V shed 5 bases and J shed 5 bases, with 17 bases lying between them. CDR3 residues: CASSSRVGGDEQYF. Written as DNA, the CDR3 is TGTGCCAGCAGTTCCCGGGTGGGGGGAGACGAGCAGTACTTC.

This clonotype was picked up many times. The chain joins TRBV5-4 to TRBJ2-5, with no clear D. V lost 3 bases to trimming and J lost 1 base, with 1 base between them. Germline lookup yields CDR1 SGHNT and CDR2 YYREEE (reference sequence). The CDR3 consists of 11 residues. CDR3 DNA sequence: TGTGCCAGCAGCTCCCAAGAGACCCAGTACTTC. Its translation: CASSSQETQYF.

In its sample, this clonotype was seen many times. The chain employs TRBV10-3 and TRBJ2-3, with D unresolved. Trimming pared 4 bases from V and 4 bases from J, leaving 9 bases between. Germline V gene sequence: CDR1 ENHRY, CDR2 SYGVKD. The CDR3 runs to 13 residues. The CDR3 coding sequence is TGTGCCATCAGTGTTGTGAGCGCAGATACGCAGTATTTT. This sequence encodes CAISVVSADTQYF.

Sample share makes this clonotype medium-sized. This chain uses TRBV28 with TRBJ2-5; D is unclear. CDR3 size: 15 residues. The V end was cut by 3 bases, the J end by 1 base, with 12 bases between. Germline values: CDR1 MDHEN, CDR2 SYDVKM. CDR3: CASSFPHLAQETQYF. For the CDR3, the DNA is TGTGCCAGCAGTTTCCCGCATCTGGCCCAAGAGACCCAGTACTTC.

The table lists this clonotype with many counts. This chain connects TRBV5-6 to TRBJ2-1; no clear D. This CDR3 comprises 14 residues. Germline loops: CDR1 SGHDT, CDR2 YYEEEE. Trimming took off 0 bases at V and 5 bases at J, with 9 bases between the two ends. The CDR3 sequence is CASSLERPDNEQFF. The CDR3 nucleotides are TGTGCCAGCAGCTTGGAACGGCCCGACAATGAGCAGTTCTTC.